These 20 T cell receptor beta chains were all obtained from the same sample, sequenced in a study of CD8+CD57+ T cells in acquired aplastic anemia (dated by TCRdb to 2017 to 2018). This sample was sequenced with an Illumina HiSeq 2000. Genomic DNA served as template for TCR beta VDJ combination and CDR3 sequence profiling. TCRdb took the public reads, trimmed them with fastp at Q25, ran MiXCR for clone calling and kept in-frame beta chains. CDR3 protein sequences are deduplicated, and each keeps its most common genes and DNA. This sample holds a few hundred thousand distinct CDR3 sequences; about three fifths were observed only once. Together, the top ten hold 1% to 1.5% of the sample. Patients chosen for sequencing had shown expansion of CD8+CD57+ cells by flow cytometry. The sample comprised sorted CD4+, CD8+, or CD8+CD57+ T cells (not recorded which) from PBMCs. The receptors here all came from a human donor with aplastic anemia.

This chain links TRBV7-6 with TRBJ1-3, with D tentatively TRBD1 (5 bases). The CDR3 runs to 16 residues. Looked up from germline, CDR1 is SGHVS and CDR2 is FNYEAQ. The ends were cut back, 4 bases at V and 4 bases at J, with 17 bases in the middle. The CDR3 DNA reads TGTGCCAGCAGCTCCTACGGGGGAGTAATCGGAAACACCATATATTTT. It is translated as CASSSYGGVIGNTIYF.

The chain employs TRBV10-3 and TRBJ2-7; 9 bases agree with TRBD1. This CDR3 is 14 amino acids long. Germline-derived CDR1 and CDR2 are ENHRY and SYGVKD. V trimming: 7 bases; J trimming: 2 bases; junction bases outside the gene matches: 6. CDR3 in DNA: TGTGCCATCAAGGAGACAGGGGGGACCTACGAGCAGTACTTC. Protein sequence: CAIKETGGTYEQYF.

V gene TRBV20-1 combines with J gene TRBJ2-7; 7 bases line up with TRBD2. Germline-derived CDR1 and CDR2 are DFQATT and SNEGSKA (reference sequence). The junction had 2 bases not matched to a gene; V was cut back by 1 base and J by 5 bases. The CDR3 is 12 amino acids. CDR3 nucleotide sequence: TGCAGTGCTAGAGGCGGGGGACACGAGCAGTACTTC. Its protein product is CSARGGGHEQYF.

V gene TRBV7-9 combines with J gene TRBJ1-5; the match to TRBD1 covers 9 bases. The J segment lost 6 bases and the V segment lost 3 bases, leaving 9 bases of the junction unmatched. This CDR3 has 16 amino acids. CDR1 SEHNR and CDR2 FQNEAQ come from the germline V gene (reference sequence). Here the CDR3 reads CASSLTGGQGGQPQHF. CDR3 coding DNA: TGTGCCAGCAGCTTGACAGGGGGGCAAGGGGGTCAGCCCCAGCATTTT.

The chain employs TRBV4-2 and TRBJ2-7; TRBD2 aligns across 7 bases. This CDR3 region has 16 residues. The ends lost 1 base at V and 0 bases at J; junction bases unmatched: 6. CDR1 and CDR2 (germline): LGHNA, YNFKEQ. CDR3 region: CASSQVGGSLSYEQYF. CDR3 DNA sequence: TGTGCCAGCAGCCAAGTTGGCGGGAGTCTCTCCTACGAGCAGTACTTC.

The gene calls are TRBV7-8 and TRBJ2-7; 7 bases are shared with TRBD1. CDR1 is SGHVS, CDR2 FQNEAQ, per germline. V shed 5 bases, J shed 3 bases, and the junction held 7 bases outside the gene matches. There are 14 residues in the CDR3. CDR3 nucleotide sequence: TGTGCCAGCAGCCCCGACAGGGTGCTCTACGAGCAGTACTTC. This sequence encodes CASSPDRVLYEQYF.

Of note for this clonotype: The junction and the germline gene differ at one end; a read error may be behind it. The gene calls are TRBV10-1 and TRBJ2-2, with D perhaps assigned TRBD1 or TRBD2 (5 bases each). The CDR3 is 14 amino acids. The germline gives CDR1 WNHNN, CDR2 SYGVQD (reference sequence). Here the CDR3 DNA reads TGCGCCAGCAGAACCGGGACGGCGAACGGGAAGCTGTTTTTT. As protein: CASRTGTANGKLFF.

V usage is TRBV7-8 and J usage is TRBJ2-7, with TRBD2 matching 9 bases. The germline V gene has CDR1 SGHVS and CDR2 FQNEAQ. J was trimmed by 0 bases and V by 2 bases; bases with no gene match: 5. The CDR3 is made up of 16 amino acids. CDR3 loop: CASSLSQRGVSYEQYF. The DNA for the CDR3 is TGTGCCAGCAGCTTATCCCAGCGGGGGGTCTCCTACGAGCAGTACTTC.

This clonotype was recorded many times. The chain uses TRBV15 and TRBJ2-3, with 9 nucleotides matching TRBD1. This CDR3 has 16 residues. Trimming cost V 7 bases and J 2 bases; bases outside gene matches: 10. CDR1 and CDR2 (germline): LNHNV, YYDKDF (reference sequence). The DNA for the CDR3 is TGTGCCACCATCGACAGGGGGAACCTTCACACAGATACGCAGTATTTT. It codes for CATIDRGNLHTDTQYF. Using reference TRBV15 and TRBJ2-3 for the parts outside the CDR3, the full variable domain is DAMVIQNPRYQVTQFGKPVTLSCSQTLNHNVMYWYQQKSSQAPKLLFHYYDKDFNNEADTPDNFQSRRPNTSFCFLDIRSPGLGDTAMYLCATIDRGNLHTDTQYFGPGTRLTVL.

As concerns this clonotype: The junction does not match germline at one end; this may be a read error. This chain links TRBV7-9 with TRBJ2-7; D is possibly TRBD2 (5 bases). Looked up from germline, CDR1 is SEHNR and CDR2 is FQNEAQ (reference sequence). The CDR3 sequence is 13 residues long. CDR3 region: CASSLGGSYEQCF. The CDR3 DNA reads as TGTGCCAGCAGCTTAGGAGGGTCCTACGAGCAGTGCTTC.

Worth noting for this clonotype: The junction shows a germline mismatch at one end, possibly a read error. The CDR3 sequence is CASSKMGPGSNSPPHF. CDR3 bases: TGTGCCAGCAGCAAGATGGGGCCGGGGTCAAATTCACCCCCCCACTTT. V is TRBV7-3 and J is TRBJ1-6, with D perhaps TRBD1 (5 bases). CDR1 and CDR2 (germline): SGHTA, FQGTGA. The length of the CDR3 is 16 residues.

This clonotype was found many times. This chain links TRBV15 with TRBJ2-7; the match to TRBD2 covers 15 bases. The CDR3 consists of 16 residues. CDR1 LNHNV and CDR2 YYDKDF come from the germline V gene (reference sequence). V was clipped by 1 base and J by 3 bases; unmatched bases: 1. The CDR3 DNA sequence: TGTGCCACCAGCAGAGGGACTAGCGGGGGGGGCTACGAGCAGTACTTC. Its protein is CATSRGTSGGGYEQYF.

This clonotype was recorded at least ten times. The chain links TRBV6-1 to TRBJ2-7; TRBD1 might be the D (6 bases). The V end was cut by 3 bases, the J end by 2 bases, with 11 bases between. The CDR3 runs to 14 residues. Germline CDR1 and CDR2: MNHNS and SASEGT. Here the CDR3 reads CASSDRQGPYEQYF. CDR3 bases: TGTGCCAGCAGTGATAGGCAGGGGCCCTACGAGCAGTACTTC.

This clonotype was observed at least ten times. The chain is built from TRBV5-1 and TRBJ2-5; D is uncertain. The ends were cut back, 7 bases at V and 5 bases at J, with 18 bases in the middle. CDR3 length: 14 amino acids. Germline V gene sequence: CDR1 SGHRS, CDR2 YFSETQ. CDR3 region: CASGPPSNGETQYF. Written as DNA, the CDR3 is TGCGCCAGCGGACCCCCCTCAAACGGGGAGACCCAGTACTTC.

This clonotype showed up just a few times. The chain joins TRBV2 to TRBJ2-7; D is ambiguous. Trimming pared 4 bases from V and 3 bases from J, leaving 10 bases between. The germline V gene encodes CDR1 SNHLY and CDR2 FYNNEI. The CDR3 totals 13 residues. The CDR3 DNA reads as TGTGCCAGCAGTGGGCAAAGAGTCTACGAGCAGTACTTC. As protein: CASSGQRVYEQYF.

The rearrangement joins TRBV20-1 to TRBJ2-3; TRBD2 might be the D (6 bases). The CDR3 has 16 residues. V was cut by 0 bases and J by 7 bases, with 20 bases left in between. The germline V gene has CDR1 DFQATT and CDR2 SNEGSKA (reference sequence). The CDR3 region has the DNA TGCAGTGCTAGAGATCACACTAGCCCCATAGGTTATACGCAGTATTTT. It translates to CSARDHTSPIGYTQYF.

The CDR3 bases are TGTGCCAGCAGCTCGACTAGCGGGGGGGCCAATGAGCAGTTCTTC. It yields the protein CASSSTSGGANEQFF. This sequence joins TRBV11-2 and TRBJ2-1; 14 bases map to TRBD2. CDR3 size: 15 residues. Germline loops: CDR1 SGHAT, CDR2 FQNNGV. The V segment lost 4 bases and the J segment 6 bases; nucleotides outside the gene matches: 2.

V is TRBV7-3 and J is TRBJ1-4; D might be TRBD1 (6 bases). The germline CDR1 and CDR2 sequences are SGHTA and FQGTGA. The CDR3 totals 15 residues. V lost 5 bases to trimming and J lost 8 bases, with 18 bases between them. CDR3 sequence (DNA): TGTGCCAGCAGCCTCCACGGGGGGGGCGGGGAAAAACTGTTTTTT. This codes for CASSLHGGGGEKLFF.

There are many counts of this clonotype. This rearrangement joins TRBV6-5 to TRBJ2-3; tentatively, D is TRBD2 (6 bases). The CDR3 has 15 amino acids. Germline V CDR1 and CDR2: MNHEY, SVGAGI. V was shortened by 6 bases and J by 7 bases, with 20 bases between the two germline ends. The CDR3 spells CASSSSALALNTQYF. In DNA form, the CDR3 reads TGTGCCAGCAGCTCTAGCGCGCTGGCCCTTAATACGCAGTATTTT.

The chain combines TRBV2 with TRBJ1-5; D is perhaps TRBD1 (6 bases). Per the germline V gene, CDR1 is SNHLY and CDR2 is FYNNEI. This CDR3 spans 17 amino acids. V was cut by 1 base and J by 6 bases, with 19 bases left in between. The CDR3 loop reads CASSEEAGMIGGQPQHF. CDR3 nucleotides: TGTGCCAGCAGTGAAGAGGCAGGGATGATAGGGGGTCAGCCCCAGCATTTT. The full variable domain, completed using reference TRBV2 and TRBJ1-5, is EPEVTQTPSHQVTQMGQEVILRCVPISNHLYFYWYRQILGQKVEFLVSFYNNEISEKSEIFDDQFSVERPDGSNFTLKIRSTKLEDSAMYFCASSEEAGMIGGQPQHFGDGTRLSIL.